This entry is about one T cell receptor beta chain. Its target is not known. This sample was taken from a study of shared clonotypes between healthy human individuals. Recent acute infections and vaccinations were absent in the healthy HIV-negative adult donors. Findings of the study overall: Represented diversity (both genetic and exposure-history) was limited by the small number of donors.

At deep level, the assay was performed. In the authors' methods: With immunoSEQ giving junction-only sequences and no quality scores, filtering differed. TCRdb's table, derived via immunoSEQ multiplex PCR, lists solely in-frame clones and lacks some. V and J calls and clone size are given by that table; D and trimming were obtained from the DNA. Of around 530,000 clones listed, around 78% are singletons. Material: PBMCs. The sequence derives from a woman aged 35 to 49 in good health. Some clones in this sample may be carry-over from other donors' samples.

This chain's CDR3 is CATSILQGVNTEAFF. In DNA form, the CDR3 reads TGTGCCACCAGCATACTACAGGGGGTAAACACTGAAGCTTTCTTT. The chain uses TRBV15 and TRBJ1-1; 8 bases align to TRBD1. Germline V gene data show CDR1 as LNHNV and CDR2 as YYDKDF (reference sequence). CDR3 length equals 15 residues. The J segment lost 2 bases and the V segment lost 4 bases, leaving 6 bases of the junction unmatched.